This T cell receptor beta chain was documented in a study of cytomegalovirus exposure and HLA in healthy donors. Germline V CDR1 and CDR2: LGHNA, YSLEER. V dropped 1 base and J dropped 1 base, with 14 bases sitting between them. The CDR3 loop spans 16 amino acids. The PCR employed 60 Vbeta primers together with 13 Jbeta primers. The protocol was immunoSEQ multiplex PCR, while the TCRdb copy is restricted to in-frame clones and leaves out a portion. The sample has fewer than 250,000 clones, roughly three quarters seen once; the top ten hold 1.6%. The chain links TRBV4-3 to TRBJ2-7; no firm D call. Material for sequencing was PBMCs. This TCR derives from a young woman in good health and CMV-seronegative. The CDR3 DNA follows: TGCGCCAGCAGCCAAGGACGTGCAGCGTCATCCTACGAGCAGTACTTC. It specifies CASSQGRAASSYEQYF.